This TCR beta chain was captured by sequencing in a study of cytomegalovirus exposure and HLA in healthy donors. Primers for the PCR totalled 60 Vbeta and 13 Jbeta. Measured with immunoSEQ multiplex PCR; TCRdb has only the in-frame clones, and not every one. Of 210,000 or so clones in the sample, more than 75% were seen once. From germline, CDR1 is SEHNR and CDR2 FQNEAQ (reference sequence). The CDR3 is 19 residues long. Trimming cost V 1 base and J 0 bases; bases outside gene matches: 7. This clone was found a few times. The chain joins TRBV7-9 to TRBJ2-6, with 9 bases matching TRBD2. The clonotype originates from a human donor in good health. Material: PBMCs. CDR3 region: CASSLGLAGRDSGANVLTF. The CDR3 DNA follows: TGTGCCAGCAGCTTAGGGCTAGCGGGACGAGACTCTGGGGCCAACGTCCTGACTTTC.